The 9 T cell receptor beta chains listed next were all sequenced from one sample in a study of CD8+CD57+ T cells in acquired aplastic anemia. Genomic DNA, the template, was used for profiling of the TCR beta VDJ and CDR3. Via MiXCR, TCRdb re-called the reads, giving one row per CDR3 protein. The sample contains some 180,000 distinct CDR3 sequences, approximately 45% of which appear only once. Sequences were obtained from sorted CD4+, CD8+, or CD8+CD57+ T cells (not recorded which) from PBMCs. The receptors derive from a human donor in good health.

This clonotype was detected only a few times. The V and J genes are TRBV6-1 and TRBJ2-1, with D uncertain. The V and J ends lost 6 bases and 7 bases respectively, with 13 bases between them. Germline V gene lookup returns CDR1 MNHNS and CDR2 SASEGT. There are 13 residues in the CDR3. CDR3 region: CASSFSTRNEQFF. CDR3 sequence (DNA): TGTGCCAGCAGCTTCAGTACGCGAAATGAGCAGTTCTTC.

The chain couples TRBV12-3 or TRBV12-4 to TRBJ1-2; D perhaps matches TRBD1 (5 bases). The ends were cut back, 5 bases at V and 6 bases at J, with 13 bases in the middle. The CDR3 is made up of 13 amino acids. The CDR3 protein is CASSAWGTDGYTF. As DNA, the CDR3 is TGTGCCAGCAGTGCTTGGGGGACCGATGGCTACACCTTC.

The gene calls are TRBV9 and TRBJ1-2; D is ambiguous. Germline V gene data show CDR1 as SGDLS and CDR2 as YYNGEE. Trimming left V 0 bases short and J 3 bases short, with 12 bases between. The CDR3 covers 15 residues. The CDR3 protein is CASSVDEAQYYGYTF. Here the CDR3 DNA reads TGTGCCAGCAGCGTAGATGAAGCACAGTACTATGGCTACACCTTC.

This clonotype was seen just once. This rearrangement joins TRBV10-1 to TRBJ2-3; possibly TRBD2 for D (6 bases). V lost 5 bases and J lost 9, with 12 bases in between. Germline-derived CDR1 and CDR2 are WNHNN and SYGVQD (reference sequence). The CDR3 sequence is 12 residues long. In DNA form, the CDR3 reads TGCGCCAGCAGTCCTGCGGGGACCACGCAGTATTTT. It specifies CASSPAGTTQYF.

This clonotype was picked up many times. This chain links TRBV4-3 with TRBJ2-7; TRBD2 aligns across 12 bases. This CDR3 spans 16 amino acids. V lost 4 bases and J lost 5; bases outside the gene matches: 9. Per germline, CDR1 LGHNA and CDR2 YSLEER. The CDR3 nucleotides are TGCGCCAGCAGCCGTGAAGGACTAGCGGGAATCAACGAGCAGTACTTC. Protein: CASSREGLAGINEQYF.

The chain joins TRBV24-1 to TRBJ1-2, with 7 bases that match TRBD1. Germline values: CDR1 KGHDR, CDR2 SFDVKD. This CDR3 spans 14 amino acids. V was pared by 9 bases and J by 6 bases, with 12 bases of the junction left unmatched. The CDR3 sequence: CATSNRQGPNGYTF. CDR3 bases: TGTGCCACCTCAAACCGACAGGGTCCAAATGGCTACACCTTC.

This sequence joins TRBV27 and TRBJ2-1; the D gene is possibly TRBD2 (5 bases). The CDR3 has 12 residues. Germline lookup yields CDR1 MNHEY and CDR2 SMNVEV (reference sequence). Trimming took 6 bases from V and 14 from J, leaving 17 bases between them. The CDR3 sequence: CASRDEGFQEFF. The CDR3, as DNA: TGTGCCAGCAGGGATGAGGGTTTCCAGGAGTTCTTC.

The chain joins TRBV2 to TRBJ2-3; D unresolved. This CDR3 region has 13 residues. Per the germline V gene, CDR1 is SNHLY and CDR2 is FYNNEI. The ends were cut back, 7 bases at V and 1 base at J, with 9 bases in the middle. The CDR3 nucleotides read TGTGCCAGCATGGATCAGGGCACAGATACGCAGTATTTT. It codes for CASMDQGTDTQYF.

This clonotype has a handful of counts. The V call is TRBV19, the J call TRBJ2-4; TRBD1 aligns across 8 bases. V gave up 4 bases and J gave up 10 bases; unmatched junction bases: 6. This CDR3 contains 13 residues. CDR1 and CDR2 (germline): LNHDA, SQIVND (reference sequence). In DNA form, the CDR3 reads TGTGCCAGTAGTACCGACAGGGGAGGTATTCAGTACTTC. It specifies CASSTDRGGIQYF.